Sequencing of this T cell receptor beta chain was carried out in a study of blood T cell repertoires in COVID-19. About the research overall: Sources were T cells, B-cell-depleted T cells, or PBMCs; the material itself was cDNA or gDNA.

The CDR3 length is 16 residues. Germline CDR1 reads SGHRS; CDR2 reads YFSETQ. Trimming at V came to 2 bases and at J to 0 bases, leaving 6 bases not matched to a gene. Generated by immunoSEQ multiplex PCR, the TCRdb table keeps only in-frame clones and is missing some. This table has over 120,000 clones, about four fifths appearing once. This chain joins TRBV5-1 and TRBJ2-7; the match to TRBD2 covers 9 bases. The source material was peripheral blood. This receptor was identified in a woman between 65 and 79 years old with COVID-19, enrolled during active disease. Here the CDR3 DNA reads TGCGCCAGCAGCTTCAGTAGCGGGGGTTTCTCCTACGAGCAGTACTTC. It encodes CASSFSSGGFSYEQYF.